The subject of this entry is one TCR beta chain. As yet, its antigen is unknown. The source of the sample is a study of early T cells in non-severe SARS-CoV-2 infection. Study-wide background: The sequenced material was bulk RNA from unsorted whole blood, and its chains were unpaired. Whole-study results and caveats: Clonotype matching in VDJdb favored anti-spike CD8 responses and did not capture private and CD4 specificities.

One entry per CDR3 protein, called by TCRdb with MiXCR from the 5' RACE reads. The data contain some 100,000 distinct CDR3 sequences, about 14% of them singletons. The ends lost 6 bases at V and 4 bases at J; junction bases unmatched: 7. Germline V lookup: CDR1 MNHEY, CDR2 SMNVEV (reference sequence). The CDR3 has 17 amino acids. This sequence originates from an adult who was a healthcare worker with PCR-confirmed SARS-CoV-2 infection or an uninfected control (not recorded which). Sample: whole blood. The J gene is TRBJ2-3, the V gene TRBV27; 16 bases agree with TRBD2. The CDR3, as DNA: TGTGCCAGCAGATCCGGGACTAGCGGGGGGGCTTCAGATACGCAGTATTTT. This codes for CASRSGTSGGASDTQYF.